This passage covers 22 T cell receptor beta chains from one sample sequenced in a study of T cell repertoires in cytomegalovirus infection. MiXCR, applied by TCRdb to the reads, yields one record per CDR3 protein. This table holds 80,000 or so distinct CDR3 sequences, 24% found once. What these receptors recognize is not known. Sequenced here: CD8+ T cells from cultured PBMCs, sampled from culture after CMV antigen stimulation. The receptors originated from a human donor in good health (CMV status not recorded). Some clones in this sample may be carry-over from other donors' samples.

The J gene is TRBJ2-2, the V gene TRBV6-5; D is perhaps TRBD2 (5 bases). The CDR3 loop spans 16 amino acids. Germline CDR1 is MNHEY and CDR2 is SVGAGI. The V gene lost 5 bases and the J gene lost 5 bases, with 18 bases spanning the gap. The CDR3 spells CASSPLDSRGTGELFF. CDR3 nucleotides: TGTGCCAGCAGTCCCCTGGACTCCCGAGGGACCGGGGAGCTGTTTTTT.

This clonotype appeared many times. CDR3 amino acids: CASSLSSGLNSYNEQFF. CDR3 DNA: TGTGCCAGCAGTCTCTCTAGCGGACTTAACTCCTACAATGAGCAGTTCTTC. This chain joins TRBV7-2 and TRBJ2-1; TRBD2 matches at 7 bases. Trimming removed 6 bases from V and 0 bases from J; junction bases left unmatched: 11. Germline assignment: CDR1 SGHTA and CDR2 FQGNSA. The CDR3 spans 17 residues.

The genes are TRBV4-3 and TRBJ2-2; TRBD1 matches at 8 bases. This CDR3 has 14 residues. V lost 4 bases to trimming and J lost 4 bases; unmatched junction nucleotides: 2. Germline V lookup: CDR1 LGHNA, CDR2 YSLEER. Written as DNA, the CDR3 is TGCGCCAGCAGCCTCGGACAGGGCACCGGGGAGCTGTTTTTT. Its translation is CASSLGQGTGELFF.

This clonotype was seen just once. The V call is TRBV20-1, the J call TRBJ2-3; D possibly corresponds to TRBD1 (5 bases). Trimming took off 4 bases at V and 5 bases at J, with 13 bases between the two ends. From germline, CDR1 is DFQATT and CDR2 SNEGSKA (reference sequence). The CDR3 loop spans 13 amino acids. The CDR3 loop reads CSAITQGKDTQYF. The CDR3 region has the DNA TGCAGTGCTATAACTCAGGGCAAAGATACGCAGTATTTT.

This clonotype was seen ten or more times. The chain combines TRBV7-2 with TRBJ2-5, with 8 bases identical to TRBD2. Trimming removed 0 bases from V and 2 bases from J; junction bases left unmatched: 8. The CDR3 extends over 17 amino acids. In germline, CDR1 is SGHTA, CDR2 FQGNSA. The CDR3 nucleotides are TGTGCCAGCAGCTTAGCGCTTCGCGGGGGGATACAAGAGACCCAGTACTTC. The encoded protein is CASSLALRGGIQETQYF.

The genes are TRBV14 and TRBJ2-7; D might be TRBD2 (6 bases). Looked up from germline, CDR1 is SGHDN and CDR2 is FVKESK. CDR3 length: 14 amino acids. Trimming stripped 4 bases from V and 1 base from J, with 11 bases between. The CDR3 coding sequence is TGTGCCAGCAGCCCCGTGGGACTTTCCTACGAGCAGTACTTC. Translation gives CASSPVGLSYEQYF.

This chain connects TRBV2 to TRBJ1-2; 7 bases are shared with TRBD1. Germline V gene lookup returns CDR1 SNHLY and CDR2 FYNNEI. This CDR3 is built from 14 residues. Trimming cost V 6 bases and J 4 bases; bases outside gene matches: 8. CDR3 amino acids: CASSDRALSYGYTF. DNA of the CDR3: TGTGCCAGCAGCGACAGGGCACTCTCCTATGGCTACACCTTC.

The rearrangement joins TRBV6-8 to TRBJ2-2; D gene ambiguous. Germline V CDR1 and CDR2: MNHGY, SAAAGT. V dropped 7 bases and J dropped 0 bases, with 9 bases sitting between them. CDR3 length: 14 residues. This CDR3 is CASKRGPNTGELFF. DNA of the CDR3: TGTGCCAGCAAGCGCGGCCCGAACACCGGGGAGCTGTTTTTT.

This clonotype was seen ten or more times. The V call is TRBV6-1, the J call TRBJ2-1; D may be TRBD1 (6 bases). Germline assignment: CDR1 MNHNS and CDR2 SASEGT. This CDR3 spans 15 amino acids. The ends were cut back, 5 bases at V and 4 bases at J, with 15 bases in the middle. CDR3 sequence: CASSTPPRGYNEQFF. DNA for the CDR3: TGTGCCAGCAGTACACCTCCGAGGGGGTACAATGAGCAGTTCTTC.

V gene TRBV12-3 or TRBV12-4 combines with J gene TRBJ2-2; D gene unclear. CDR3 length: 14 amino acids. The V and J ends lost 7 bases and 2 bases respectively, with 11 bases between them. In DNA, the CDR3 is TGTGCCAGCATGGTTCAGAGTAACACCGGGGAGCTGTTTTTT. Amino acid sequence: CASMVQSNTGELFF.

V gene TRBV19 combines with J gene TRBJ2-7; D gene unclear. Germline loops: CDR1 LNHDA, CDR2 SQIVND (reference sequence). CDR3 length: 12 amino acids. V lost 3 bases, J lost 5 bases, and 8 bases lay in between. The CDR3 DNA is TGTGCCAGTAGTATCGGTGGCAACGAGCAGTACTTC. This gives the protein CASSIGGNEQYF.

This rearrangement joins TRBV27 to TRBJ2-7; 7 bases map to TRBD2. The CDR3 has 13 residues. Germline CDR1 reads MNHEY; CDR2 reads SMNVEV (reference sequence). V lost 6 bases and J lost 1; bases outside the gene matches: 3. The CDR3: CASRGGGSYEQYF. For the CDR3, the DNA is TGTGCCAGCAGGGGGGGGGGATCCTACGAGCAGTACTTC.

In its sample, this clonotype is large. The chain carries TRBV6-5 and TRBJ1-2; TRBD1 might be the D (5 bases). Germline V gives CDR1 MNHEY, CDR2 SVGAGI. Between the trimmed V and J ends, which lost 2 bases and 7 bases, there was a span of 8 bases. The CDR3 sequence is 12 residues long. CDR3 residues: CASSYVGGGYTF. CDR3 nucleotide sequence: TGTGCCAGCAGTTACGTTGGGGGTGGCTACACCTTC.

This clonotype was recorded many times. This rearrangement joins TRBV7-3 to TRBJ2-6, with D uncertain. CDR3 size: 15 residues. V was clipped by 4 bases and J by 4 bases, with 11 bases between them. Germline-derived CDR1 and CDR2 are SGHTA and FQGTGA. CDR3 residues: CASSSPGSGANVLTF. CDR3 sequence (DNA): TGTGCCAGCAGCTCGCCGGGCTCCGGGGCCAACGTCCTGACTTTC.

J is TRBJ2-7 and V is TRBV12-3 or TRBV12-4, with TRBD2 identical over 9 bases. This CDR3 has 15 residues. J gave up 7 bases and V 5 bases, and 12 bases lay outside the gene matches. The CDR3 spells CASSLGTSFRREQYF. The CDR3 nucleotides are TGTGCCAGCAGTCTAGGGACTAGCTTTAGAAGGGAGCAGTACTTC.

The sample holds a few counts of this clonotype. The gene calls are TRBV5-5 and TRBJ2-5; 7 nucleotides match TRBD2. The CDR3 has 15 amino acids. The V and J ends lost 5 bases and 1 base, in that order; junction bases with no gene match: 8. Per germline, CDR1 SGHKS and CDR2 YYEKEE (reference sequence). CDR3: CASSLAGAGQETQYF. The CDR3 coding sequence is TGTGCCAGCAGTCTCGCGGGAGCCGGCCAAGAGACCCAGTACTTC.

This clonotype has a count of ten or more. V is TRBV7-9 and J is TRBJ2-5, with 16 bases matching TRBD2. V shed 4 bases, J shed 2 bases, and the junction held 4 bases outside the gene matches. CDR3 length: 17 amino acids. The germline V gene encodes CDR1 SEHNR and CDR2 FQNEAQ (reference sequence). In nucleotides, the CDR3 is TGTGCCAGCAGCTCGGGACTAGCGGGAGGGACACAAGAGACCCAGTACTTC. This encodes CASSSGLAGGTQETQYF.

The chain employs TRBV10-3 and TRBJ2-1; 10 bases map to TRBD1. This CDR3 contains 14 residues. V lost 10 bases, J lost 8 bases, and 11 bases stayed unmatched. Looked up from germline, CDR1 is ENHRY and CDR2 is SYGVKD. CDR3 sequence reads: CATTPGTGVHEQFF. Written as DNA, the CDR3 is TGTGCCACCACCCCCGGGACAGGGGTACATGAGCAGTTCTTC.

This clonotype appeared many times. The CDR3 loop reads CASSFYGTSGNEQYF. In DNA, the CDR3 is TGTGCCAGCAGCTTTTACGGGACTAGCGGGAATGAGCAGTACTTC. The chain uses TRBV7-2 and TRBJ2-7; 13 bases are shared with TRBD2. Trimming cost V 3 bases and J 7 bases; bases outside gene matches: 6. Germline-derived CDR1 and CDR2 are SGHTA and FQGNSA. This CDR3 has 15 amino acids. Together with reference TRBV7-2 and TRBJ2-7, the CDR3 gives the full variable domain: GAGVSQSPSNKVTEKGKDVELRCDPISGHTALYWYRQSLGQGLEFLIYFQGNSAPDKSGLPSDRFSAERTGGSVSTLTIQRTQQEDSAVYLCASSFYGTSGNEQYFGPGTRLTVT.

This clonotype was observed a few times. The CDR3 region has the DNA TGTGCCAGCAGTGAAGGGGTTGGGCCCCTTGGAGAGCAGTACTTC. This codes for CASSEGVGPLGEQYF. V and J are TRBV6-1 and TRBJ2-7; D is ambiguous. There are 15 residues in the CDR3. Germline V gives CDR1 MNHNS, CDR2 SASEGT. The germline V and J ends were trimmed by 1 base and 7 bases, with 17 bases remaining between them.

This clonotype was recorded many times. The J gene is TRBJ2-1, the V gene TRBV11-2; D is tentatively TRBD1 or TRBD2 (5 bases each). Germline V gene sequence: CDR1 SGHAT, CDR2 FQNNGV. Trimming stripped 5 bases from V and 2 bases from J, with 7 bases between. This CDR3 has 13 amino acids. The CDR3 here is CASSGGAYNEQFF. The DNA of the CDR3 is TGTGCCAGCAGCGGGGGTGCCTACAATGAGCAGTTCTTC.

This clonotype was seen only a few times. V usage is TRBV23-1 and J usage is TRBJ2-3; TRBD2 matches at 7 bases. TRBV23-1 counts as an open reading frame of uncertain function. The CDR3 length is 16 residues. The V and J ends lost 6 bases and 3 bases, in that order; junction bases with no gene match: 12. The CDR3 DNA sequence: TGCGCCAGCAGAAAAAGGGCGGGAGTGAAGACAGATACGCAGTATTTT. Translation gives CASRKRAGVKTDTQYF.